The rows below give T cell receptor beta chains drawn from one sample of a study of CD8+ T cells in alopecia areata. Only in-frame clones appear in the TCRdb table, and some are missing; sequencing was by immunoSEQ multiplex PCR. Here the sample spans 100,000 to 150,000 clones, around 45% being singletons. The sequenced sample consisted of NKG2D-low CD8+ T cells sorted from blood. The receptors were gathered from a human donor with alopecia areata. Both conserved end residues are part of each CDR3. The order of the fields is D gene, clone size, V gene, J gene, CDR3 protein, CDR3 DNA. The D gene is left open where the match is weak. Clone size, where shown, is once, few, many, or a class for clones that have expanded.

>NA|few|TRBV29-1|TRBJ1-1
CSASTEPGTEAFF
TGCAGCGCTTCTACTGAACCGGGGACTGAAGCTTTCTTT
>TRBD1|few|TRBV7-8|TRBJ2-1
CASSSGQGASYNEQFF
TGTGCCAGCAGTTCGGGACAGGGGGCGTCCTACAATGAGCAGTTCTTC
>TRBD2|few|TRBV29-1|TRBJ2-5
CSAGTSGSARETQYF
TGCAGCGCTGGGACTAGCGGGAGTGCCCGGGAGACCCAGTACTTC
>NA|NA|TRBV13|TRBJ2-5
CASSLAYETQYF
TGTGCCAGCAGCTTAGCGTACGAGACCCAGTACTTC
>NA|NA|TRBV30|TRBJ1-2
CAWSLRGEAYGYTF
TGTGCCTGGAGCCTCCGGGGGGAGGCCTATGGCTACACCTTC
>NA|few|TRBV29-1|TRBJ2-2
CSAPFGAGELFF
TGCAGCGCTCCGTTTGGGGCCGGGGAGCTGTTTTTT
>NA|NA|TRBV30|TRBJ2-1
CAWSVTGGPDYNEQFF
TGTGCCTGGAGTGTAACCGGGGGGCCTGACTACAATGAGCAGTTCTTC
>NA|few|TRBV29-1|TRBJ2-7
CSVEGEQTYEQYF
TGCAGCGTTGAAGGGGAGCAGACCTACGAGCAGTACTTC
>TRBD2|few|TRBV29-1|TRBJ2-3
CSVEALAGGRLDTQYF
TGCAGCGTTGAAGCTCTAGCGGGGGGGCGGTTAGATACGCAGTATTTT
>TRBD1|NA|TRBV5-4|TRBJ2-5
CASSSSRGQGKEQYF
TGTGCCAGCAGCTCATCTCGGGGACAGGGGAAGGAGCAGTACTTC
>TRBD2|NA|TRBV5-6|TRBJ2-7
CASSILAGDYEQYF
TGTGCCAGCAGCATCCTAGCGGGGGACTACGAGCAGTACTTC